Each of the 16 T cell receptor beta chains below was sequenced from the same sample in a study of blood T cell repertoires in COVID-19. The assay was immunoSEQ multiplex PCR, and TCRdb's table has in-frame clones only and misses some. The top ten clones hold approximately 36% of a sample with 30,000 or so clones, approximately 80% of them seen once. Sequences were obtained from peripheral blood. Receptors were obtained from an elderly man with acute or convalescent COVID-19.

The chain combines TRBV19 with TRBJ2-2; D not certain. V was trimmed by 4 bases and J by 8 bases, leaving 8 bases between them. CDR3 size: 12 residues. Germline loops: CDR1 LNHDA, CDR2 SQIVND (reference sequence). The DNA for the CDR3 is TGTGCCAGTAGTACCCAGTCTGGGGAGCTGTTTTTT. Translating it yields CASSTQSGELFF.

This sequence joins TRBV4-1 and TRBJ2-2; maybe TRBD2 (5 bases). V lost 4 bases and J lost 1, with 7 bases in between. Germline values: CDR1 MGHRA, CDR2 YSYEKL. This CDR3 has 14 residues. CDR3 nucleotide sequence: TGCGCCAGCAGCCGTGGAGGGAACACCGGGGAGCTGTTTTTT. Translated: CASSRGGNTGELFF.

This chain joins TRBV5-6 and TRBJ2-5; 9 positions agree with TRBD2. Germline V gene sequence: CDR1 SGHDT, CDR2 YYEEEE. The CDR3 totals 15 residues. Trimming removed 0 bases from V and 2 bases from J; junction bases left unmatched: 2. As DNA, the CDR3 is TGTGCCAGCAGCTTGGAAGCGGGGGGTCAAGAGACCCAGTACTTC. It is translated as CASSLEAGGQETQYF.

The rearrangement joins TRBV19 to TRBJ2-5; 9 positions agree with TRBD1. J lost 3 bases, V lost 3 bases, and 8 bases had no gene match. This CDR3 is built from 16 residues. CDR1 LNHDA and CDR2 SQIVND come from the germline V gene (reference sequence). The CDR3: CASSMLGTGSKETQYF. Written as DNA, the CDR3 is TGTGCCAGTAGTATGCTCGGGACAGGGTCCAAAGAGACCCAGTACTTC.

The chain carries TRBV4-2 and TRBJ2-1, with 12 bases fitting TRBD1. This CDR3 contains 15 residues. CDR1 is LGHNA, CDR2 YNFKEQ, per germline. The V and J ends lost 4 bases and 5 bases, in that order; junction bases with no gene match: 3. The CDR3 protein is CASSPGQGANNEQFF. CDR3 DNA sequence: TGTGCCAGCAGCCCGGGACAGGGGGCAAACAATGAGCAGTTCTTC.

This chain joins TRBV6-5 and TRBJ1-4; D gene uncertain. The CDR3 is made up of 14 amino acids. V was trimmed by 5 bases and J by 3 bases, leaving 10 bases between them. Germline values: CDR1 MNHEY, CDR2 SVGAGI. DNA of the CDR3: TGTGCCAGCAGTATCGGGGATGCTAATGAAAAACTGTTTTTT. Its translation: CASSIGDANEKLFF.

The count of this clone is one. CDR3 amino acids: CASGRGTSTDTQYF. DNA for the CDR3: TGTGCCAGCGGGCGGGGGACTAGCACAGATACGCAGTATTTT. The chain carries TRBV27 and TRBJ2-3, with 7 bases fitting TRBD2. Unmatched junction bases numbered 5, after V lost 8 bases and J lost 0 bases. The CDR3 contains 14 residues. Per the germline V gene, CDR1 is MNHEY and CDR2 is SMNVEV (reference sequence).

This chain connects TRBV5-1 to TRBJ1-1, with TRBD1 matching over 8 bases. J was trimmed by 1 base and V by 0 bases; bases with no gene match: 2. Germline-derived CDR1 and CDR2 are SGHRS and YFSETQ. The CDR3 spans 15 residues. The CDR3 is CASSLGGTGNTEAFF. The DNA for the CDR3 is TGCGCCAGCAGCTTGGGGGGGACAGGGAACACTGAAGCTTTCTTT. Supplemented by reference TRBV5-1 and TRBJ1-1, the full variable domain reads KAGVTQTPRYLIKTRGQQVTLSCSPISGHRSVSWYQQTPGQGLQFLFEYFSETQRNKGNFPGRFSGRQFSNSRSEMNVSTLELGDSALYLCASSLGGTGNTEAFFGQGTRLTVV.

In this sample, this clone turned up a few times. The chain is built from TRBV12-5 and TRBJ2-2; TRBD1 matches 9 bases. Losses at the gene ends were 7 bases for V and 2 bases for J; bases not matched to a gene: 5. The CDR3 extends over 15 amino acids. From germline, CDR1 is LGHNT and CDR2 FRNRAP. The CDR3 coding sequence is TGTGCTAGTGCCCTGGGACAGGGAAACACCGGGGAGCTGTTTTTT. Its protein product is CASALGQGNTGELFF.

The table lists this clone with a count of one. V and J are TRBV18 and TRBJ1-2, with 9 bases that match TRBD1. The V segment lost 2 bases and the J segment 5 bases; nucleotides outside the gene matches: 3. CDR3 size: 14 residues. The germline V gene encodes CDR1 KGHSH and CDR2 LQKENI. The CDR3 region is CASSPETGGYGYTF. For the CDR3, the DNA is TGTGCCAGCTCACCAGAGACAGGGGGGTATGGCTACACCTTC. The whole variable domain, remainder taken from reference TRBV18 and TRBJ1-2, is NAGVMQNPRHLVRRRGQEARLRCSPMKGHSHVYWYRQLPEEGLKFMVYLQKENIIDESGMPKERFSAEFPKEGPSILRIQQVVRGDSAAYFCASSPETGGYGYTFGSGTRLTVV.

V is TRBV6-5 and J is TRBJ2-2, with a tentative D call TRBD2 (5 bases). This CDR3 contains 13 residues. Germline values: CDR1 MNHEY, CDR2 SVGAGI. V lost 6 bases and J 1 base, leaving 6 bases between the germline ends. CDR3 protein: CASRRGNTGELFF. DNA of the CDR3: TGTGCCAGCAGACGGGGGAACACCGGGGAGCTGTTTTTT.

The chain carries TRBV7-3 and TRBJ2-3, with a possible D match to TRBD1 (6 bases). Germline V gives CDR1 SGHTA, CDR2 FQGTGA. This CDR3 spans 13 amino acids. V was clipped by 4 bases and J by 4 bases, with 9 bases between them. The DNA of the CDR3 is TGTGCCAGCAGCTCGGGACAATCAGATACGCAGTATTTT. This codes for CASSSGQSDTQYF.

This chain links TRBV5-4 with TRBJ1-2; TRBD1 agrees at 10 bases. CDR1 is SGHNT, CDR2 YYREEE, per germline (reference sequence). The CDR3 has 16 amino acids. Unmatched junction bases numbered 6, after V lost 0 bases and J lost 4 bases. The CDR3 region has the DNA TGTGCCAGCAGCTTGGGTTCGGGACAGGGGACCTATGGCTACACCTTC. Its protein is CASSLGSGQGTYGYTF.

This chain links TRBV6-1 with TRBJ2-7, with TRBD1 matching over 7 bases. Trimming cost V 2 bases and J 4 bases; bases outside gene matches: 5. Germline loops: CDR1 MNHNS, CDR2 SASEGT. The CDR3 totals 14 residues. The CDR3 DNA follows: TGTGCCAGCAGTGAACAGGTCAGGGGGTACGAGCAGTACTTC. It is translated as CASSEQVRGYEQYF.

The chain employs TRBV7-8 and TRBJ2-5, with D possibly TRBD2 on 7 matching bases. The germline V gene has CDR1 SGHVS and CDR2 FQNEAQ. V was cut by 3 bases and J by 5 bases, with 13 bases left in between. This CDR3 is built from 14 residues. CDR3 region: CASSLRGREETQYF. The CDR3 bases are TGTGCCAGCAGCTTGAGGGGGAGGGAGGAGACCCAGTACTTC.

On this clone itself: Since the CDR3 does not end with the conserved phenylalanine or tryptophan, this likely comes from a read error. The DNA is omitted, as the CDR3 cannot be located on it reliably, and the CDR3 follows TCRdb's listing. The rearrangement links TRBV21-1 to TRBJ1-4; the DNA was not compared with TRBD1, the D call given in the table. TRBV21-1 is a listed pseudogene. Inclusive of both ends, the CDR3 amounts to 12 amino acids. CDR3: CASIQRTTVLPS.